Listed here are 21 T cell receptor beta chains from one sample, sequenced in a study of blood T cell repertoires in COVID-19. Profiled with immunoSEQ multiplex PCR; TCRdb holds only in-frame clones, not every one. In the table there are fewer than 300,000 clones, roughly 77% of which are singletons. What was sequenced was peripheral blood. The receptor set was obtained from a woman over 75 with acute or convalescent COVID-19.

This clone has a single count. The V gene is TRBV19, the J gene TRBJ2-3; 8 nucleotides match TRBD2. V gave up 6 bases and J gave up 3 bases; unmatched junction bases: 11. The CDR3 contains 16 residues. In germline, CDR1 is LNHDA, CDR2 SQIVND (reference sequence). The CDR3 DNA reads as TGTGCCAGTAGCCCATTAGCGGGAAGAGGTACAGATACGCAGTATTTT. Its translation is CASSPLAGRGTDTQYF. Looking up the rest from reference TRBV19 and TRBJ2-3 gives the full variable domain: DGGITQSPKYLFRKEGQNVTLSCEQNLNHDAMYWYRQDPGQGLRLIYYSQIVNDFQKGDIAEGYSVSREKKESFPLTVTSAQKNPTAFYLCASSPLAGRGTDTQYFGPGTRLTVL.

This chain links TRBV21-1 with TRBJ2-1; the D call of TRBD2 is as the table states it, not checked on the DNA. TRBV21-1 is termed a pseudogene. This CDR3 spans 17 amino acids. The DNA for the CDR3 is TGTGCCAGCAGCAAAGGCCGACTATTTAGAACCTGGAATGAGCAGTTCTTC. Its protein is CASSKGRLFRTWNEQFF.

In this sample, this clone turned up a few times. The rearrangement uses TRBV9 and TRBJ2-6; D is uncertain. V dropped 0 bases and J dropped 2 bases, with 9 bases sitting between them. The CDR3 has 16 residues. CDR1 and CDR2 (germline): SGDLS, YYNGEE. The CDR3 sequence is CASSVASQAGANVLTF. The CDR3 nucleotides are TGTGCCAGCAGCGTAGCTTCGCAGGCTGGGGCCAACGTCCTGACTTTC.

This sequence joins TRBV5-4 and TRBJ2-7, with TRBD1 matching 10 bases. With V trimmed by 4 bases and J by 3 bases, 7 bases remained unmatched. Germline-derived CDR1 and CDR2 are SGHNT and YYREEE (reference sequence). The CDR3 totals 15 residues. CDR3 DNA sequence: TGTGCCAGCAGCCCGGGGGGACAGGGGATCTACGAGCAGTACTTC. Translation: CASSPGGQGIYEQYF.

This clone was detected only once. DNA for the CDR3: TGTGCCAGTAGGGGGTACGGACAGGGAGCCAAAAACATTCAGTACTTC. It is translated as CASRGYGQGAKNIQYF. This sequence joins TRBV19 and TRBJ2-4; 8 nucleotides agree with TRBD1. The germline V gene has CDR1 LNHDA and CDR2 SQIVND (reference sequence). CDR3 length: 16 amino acids. V gave up 6 bases and J gave up 0 bases; unmatched junction bases: 7.

The chain carries TRBV25-1 and TRBJ1-2, with a tentative D call TRBD1 (5 bases). Trimming removed 3 bases from V and 0 bases from J, with 5 bases in between. This CDR3 is 13 amino acids long. Germline V lookup: CDR1 MGHDK, CDR2 SYGVNS. The CDR3 protein is CASSETANYGYTF. The CDR3 DNA reads TGTGCCAGCAGTGAGACAGCTAACTATGGCTACACCTTC.

This sequence joins TRBV5-1 and TRBJ2-3; perhaps TRBD1 as D (6 bases). V was shortened by 2 bases and J by 0 bases, with 10 bases between the two germline ends. From germline, CDR1 is SGHRS and CDR2 YFSETQ. This CDR3 spans 15 amino acids. Here the CDR3 reads CASSFTRGSTDTQYF. The CDR3 bases are TGCGCCAGCAGCTTTACGAGGGGGAGCACAGATACGCAGTATTTT.

The chain links TRBV3-1 (or the pseudogene TRBV3-2) to TRBJ1-1; tentative D call: TRBD1 (5 bases). This CDR3 contains 14 residues. Trimming cost V 2 bases and J 4 bases, with 11 bases left between them. From germline, CDR1 is LGHDT and CDR2 YNNKEL (reference sequence). Here the CDR3 reads CASSQLGGSTEAFF. The CDR3 nucleotides read TGTGCCAGCAGCCAATTGGGGGGAAGCACTGAAGCTTTCTTT.

The V and J genes are TRBV7-2 and TRBJ1-1, with D perhaps TRBD1 (6 bases). The V and J ends lost 0 bases and 4 bases respectively, with 18 bases between them. Per the germline V gene, CDR1 is SGHTA and CDR2 is FQGNSA. The CDR3 contains 17 residues. CDR3 protein: CASSLAAPGGAPTEAFF. Written as DNA, the CDR3 is TGTGCCAGCAGCTTAGCCGCCCCCGGGGGGGCGCCCACTGAAGCTTTCTTT.

The chain recombines TRBV20-1 with TRBJ1-5; D is unresolved. Germline loops: CDR1 DFQATT, CDR2 SNEGSKA (reference sequence). V lost 3 bases to trimming and J lost 7 bases, with 10 bases between them. The CDR3 is 12 residues long. CDR3 nucleotide sequence: TGCAGTGCTAGTAGCAATCGGCAGCCCCAGCATTTT. Its protein is CSASSNRQPQHF.

The chain couples TRBV7-2 to TRBJ1-5; TRBD1 matches at 9 bases. The V gene end was trimmed by 1 base and the J gene end by 4 bases; junction bases not matched to a gene: 5. Germline V lookup: CDR1 SGHTA, CDR2 FQGNSA. The CDR3 has 16 residues. This CDR3 reads CASSLVPGQGNQPQHF. The CDR3 bases are TGTGCCAGCAGCTTAGTCCCAGGACAGGGGAATCAGCCCCAGCATTTT.

This rearrangement joins TRBV5-1 to TRBJ2-5; 9 positions agree with TRBD1. Germline V gene lookup returns CDR1 SGHRS and CDR2 YFSETQ. J gave up 5 bases and V 4 bases, and 6 bases lay outside the gene matches. This CDR3 contains 14 residues. CDR3 region: CASSPDRGWETQYF. CDR3 sequence (DNA): TGCGCCAGCAGCCCGGACAGGGGCTGGGAGACCCAGTACTTC. Looking up the rest from reference TRBV5-1 and TRBJ2-5 gives the full variable domain: KAGVTQTPRYLIKTRGQQVTLSCSPISGHRSVSWYQQTPGQGLQFLFEYFSETQRNKGNFPGRFSGRQFSNSRSEMNVSTLELGDSALYLCASSPDRGWETQYFGPGTRLLVL.

V gene TRBV5-1 combines with J gene TRBJ1-2, with D uncertain. This CDR3 spans 13 amino acids. Germline CDR1 reads SGHRS; CDR2 reads YFSETQ. V lost 2 bases and J lost 4, with 9 bases in between. The CDR3 reads CASSFEATYGYTF. In DNA, the CDR3 is TGCGCCAGCAGCTTCGAGGCAACCTATGGCTACACCTTC.

The chain has TRBV4-1 and TRBJ1-1, with D perhaps matching TRBD1 (6 bases). Germline CDR1 MGHRA, CDR2 YSYEKL. V lost 4 bases and J 1 base, leaving 16 bases between the germline ends. The CDR3 sequence is 16 residues long. The CDR3: CASSPTGGIKNTEAFF. As DNA, the CDR3 is TGCGCCAGCAGCCCGACAGGCGGCATTAAGAACACTGAAGCTTTCTTT.

In its sample, this clone was seen a few times. The gene calls are TRBV27 and TRBJ1-6; 9 nucleotides match TRBD1. Germline CDR1 reads MNHEY; CDR2 reads SMNVEV (reference sequence). The V gene end was trimmed by 3 bases and the J gene end by 9 bases; junction bases not matched to a gene: 15. The CDR3 has 18 residues. CDR3 amino acids: CASSLKPAGTGFFSPLHF. CDR3 nucleotide sequence: TGTGCCAGCAGTTTGAAGCCGGCCGGGACAGGGTTTTTTTCACCCCTCCACTTT.

The rearrangement joins TRBV27 to TRBJ1-5; TRBD1 aligns across 7 bases. CDR3 length: 15 amino acids. Germline V gene sequence: CDR1 MNHEY, CDR2 SMNVEV (reference sequence). V shed 0 bases and J 2 bases; nucleotides not matched to a gene: 1. The CDR3 coding sequence is TGTGCCAGCAGTTTATCCGACAGGGGCAATCAGCCCCAGCATTTT. Residues: CASSLSDRGNQPQHF.

This chain links TRBV13 with TRBJ1-4, with TRBD1 matching over 7 bases. CDR3 length equals 15 residues. V was clipped by 0 bases and J by 5 bases; unmatched bases: 3. From germline, CDR1 is PRHDT and CDR2 FYEKMQ (reference sequence). CDR3 bases: TGTGCCAGCAGCTTAGGGGGACAGTTCAATGAAAAACTGTTTTTT. It encodes CASSLGGQFNEKLFF. Complete variable domain (other parts from reference TRBV13 and TRBJ1-4): AAGVIQSPRHLIKEKRETATLKCYPIPRHDTVYWYQQGPGQDPQFLISFYEKMQSDKGSIPDRFSAQQFSDYHSELNMSSLELGDSALYFCASSLGGQFNEKLFFGSGTQLSVL.

V usage is TRBV7-2 and J usage is TRBJ2-1; 7 bases are shared with TRBD2. This CDR3 contains 14 residues. Germline CDR1 reads SGHTA; CDR2 reads FQGNSA. V shed 5 bases, J shed 9 bases, and the junction held 10 bases outside the gene matches. This CDR3 is CASSPNRWGGEQFF. The CDR3 coding sequence is TGTGCCAGCAGCCCCAACAGGTGGGGGGGTGAGCAGTTCTTC.

A note on this clone: An end of the junction does not agree with germline; a read error may underlie this. The chain has TRBV14 and TRBJ2-7, with 12 bases lining up with TRBD1. The CDR3 has 17 amino acids. CDR1 and CDR2 from the germline V gene are SGHDN and FVKESK. This CDR3 is CASRQDFGDRGQYEQYF. The CDR3 DNA sequence: TGTGCCAGCAGGCAAGACTTTGGGGACAGGGGGCAATACGAGCAGTACTTC.

The chain combines TRBV15 with TRBJ2-3, with a possible D match to TRBD1 (5 bases). The germline CDR1 and CDR2 sequences are LNHNV and YYDKDF (reference sequence). V was pared by 5 bases and J by 4 bases, with 10 bases between. CDR3 length equals 13 residues. The CDR3 spells CATSAGSADTQYF. The CDR3 nucleotides read TGTGCCACCAGCGCAGGGTCGGCAGATACGCAGTATTTT.

Details on this clone: Other nucleotide sequences from this sample produce the same CDR3. V usage is TRBV5-1 and J usage is TRBJ2-7; D gene ambiguous. V was cut by 2 bases and J by 1 base, with 10 bases left in between. Germline lookup yields CDR1 SGHRS and CDR2 YFSETQ. The CDR3 totals 14 residues. Written as DNA, the CDR3 is TGCGCCAGCAGCTTCACCGCAGGTTCCTACGAGCAGTACTTC. Amino acids: CASSFTAGSYEQYF.